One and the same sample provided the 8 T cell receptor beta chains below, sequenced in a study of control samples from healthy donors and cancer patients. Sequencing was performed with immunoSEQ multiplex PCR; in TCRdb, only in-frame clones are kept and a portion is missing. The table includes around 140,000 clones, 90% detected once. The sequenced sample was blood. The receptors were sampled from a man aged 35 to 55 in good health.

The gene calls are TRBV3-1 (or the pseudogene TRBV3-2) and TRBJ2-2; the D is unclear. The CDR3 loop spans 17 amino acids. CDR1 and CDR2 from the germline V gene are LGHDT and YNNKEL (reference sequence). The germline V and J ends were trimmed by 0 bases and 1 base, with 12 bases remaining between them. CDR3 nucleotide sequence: TGTGCCAGCAGCCAAGATTGGACGAACGGGAACACCGGGGAGCTGTTTTTT. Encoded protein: CASSQDWTNGNTGELFF.

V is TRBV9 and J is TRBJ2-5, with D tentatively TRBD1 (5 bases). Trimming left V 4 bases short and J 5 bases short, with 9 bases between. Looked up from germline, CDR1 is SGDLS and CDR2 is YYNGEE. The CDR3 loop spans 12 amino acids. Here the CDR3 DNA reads TGTGCCAGCAGCCTGACAGAGGAGACCCAGTACTTC. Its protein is CASSLTEETQYF.

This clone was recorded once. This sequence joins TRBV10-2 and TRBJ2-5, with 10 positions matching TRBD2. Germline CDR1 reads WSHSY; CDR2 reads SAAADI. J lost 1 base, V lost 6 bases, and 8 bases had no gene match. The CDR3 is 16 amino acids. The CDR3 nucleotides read TGCGCCAGCAGGCAAGCGGGGGGGGATTCCCAAGAGACCCAGTACTTC. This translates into CASRQAGGDSQETQYF.

The CDR3 coding sequence is TGTGCCAGCAGCTTAGGTGAAGGGTTCTACAATGAGCAGTTCTTC. Translating it yields CASSLGEGFYNEQFF. This chain connects TRBV7-2 to TRBJ2-1; no clear D gene. CDR3 size: 15 residues. CDR1 SGHTA and CDR2 FQGNSA come from the germline V gene. V dropped 1 base and J dropped 3 bases, with 10 bases sitting between them.

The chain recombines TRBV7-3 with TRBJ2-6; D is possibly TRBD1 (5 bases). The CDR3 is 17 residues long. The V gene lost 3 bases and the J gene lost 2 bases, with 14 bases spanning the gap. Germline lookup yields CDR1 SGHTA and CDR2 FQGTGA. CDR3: CASSFTAVGAGANVLTF. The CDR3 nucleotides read TGTGCCAGCAGCTTTACCGCAGTAGGGGCTGGGGCCAACGTCCTGACTTTC. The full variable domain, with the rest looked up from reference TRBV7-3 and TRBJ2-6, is GAGVSQTPSNKVTEKGKYVELRCDPISGHTALYWYRQSLGQGPEFLIYFQGTGAADDSGLPNDRFFAVRPEGSVSTLKIQRTERGDSAVYLCASSFTAVGAGANVLTFGAGSRLTVL.

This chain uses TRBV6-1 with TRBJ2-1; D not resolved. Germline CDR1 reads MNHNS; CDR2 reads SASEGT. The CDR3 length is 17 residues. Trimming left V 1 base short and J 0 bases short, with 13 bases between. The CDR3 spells CASSEDPGSSSYNEQFF. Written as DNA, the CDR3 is TGTGCCAGCAGTGAAGATCCCGGTTCCAGCTCCTACAATGAGCAGTTCTTC.

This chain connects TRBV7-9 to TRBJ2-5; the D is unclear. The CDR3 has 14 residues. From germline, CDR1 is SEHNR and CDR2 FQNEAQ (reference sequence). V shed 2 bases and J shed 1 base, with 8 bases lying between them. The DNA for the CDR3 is TGTGCCAGCAGCTTACTGCGGAGCCAAGAGACCCAGTACTTC. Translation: CASSLLRSQETQYF.

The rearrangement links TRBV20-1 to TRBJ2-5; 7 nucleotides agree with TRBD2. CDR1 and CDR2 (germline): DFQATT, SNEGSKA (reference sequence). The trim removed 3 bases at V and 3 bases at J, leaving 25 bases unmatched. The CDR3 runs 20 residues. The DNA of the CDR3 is TGCAGTGCTAGTATAGGGGTTGGTGAGCGGGGACCCGACGCGGAAGAGACCCAGTACTTC. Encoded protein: CSASIGVGERGPDAEETQYF.